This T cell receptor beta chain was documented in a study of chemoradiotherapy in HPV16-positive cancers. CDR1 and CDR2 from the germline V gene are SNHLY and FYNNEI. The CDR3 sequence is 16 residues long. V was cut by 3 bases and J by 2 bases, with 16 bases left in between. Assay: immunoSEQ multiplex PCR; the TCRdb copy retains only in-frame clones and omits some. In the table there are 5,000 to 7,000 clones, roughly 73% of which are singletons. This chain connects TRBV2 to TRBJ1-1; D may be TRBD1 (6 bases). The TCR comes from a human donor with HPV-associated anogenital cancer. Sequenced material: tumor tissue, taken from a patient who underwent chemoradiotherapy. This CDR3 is CASSDRTVPTNTEAFF. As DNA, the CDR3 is TGTGCCAGCAGTGACCGGACAGTTCCGACTAACACTGAAGCTTTCTTT.